Listed here are 16 T cell receptor beta chains from one sample, sequenced in a study of CD8 T cells in ankylosing spondylitis. The antigens of these receptors remain unknown. General observations from the study: A TCR beta motif of under 10 highly homologous variants appeared characteristic of ankylosing spondylitis blood.

TCRdb re-derived calls from the 5' RACE reads in MiXCR, one entry per CDR3 protein. The sample lists about 400,000 distinct CDR3 sequences; approximately 20% were seen once. Sequences were obtained from blood, either unsorted or a sorted T cell fraction (not recorded which). The receptors originated from a male donor with ankylosing spondylitis.

CDR3 loop: CASSLGQGLAGSNEQFF. In nucleotides, the CDR3 is TGTGCCAGCAGCTTAGGCCAGGGACTAGCGGGATCCAATGAGCAGTTCTTC. This chain uses TRBV7-9 with TRBJ2-1; 13 nucleotides agree with TRBD2. With 1 base clipped from V and 6 bases from J, the junction kept 6 bases outside the gene matches. The CDR3 consists of 17 residues. Germline CDR1 SEHNR, CDR2 FQNEAQ (reference sequence).

A few counts support this clonotype. V is TRBV6-5 and J is TRBJ1-5; 8 nucleotides line up with TRBD1. Germline values: CDR1 MNHEY, CDR2 SVGAGI. The CDR3 loop spans 16 amino acids. Unmatched junction bases numbered 10, after V lost 7 bases and J lost 2 bases. CDR3: CASTFDRGRGNQPQHF. DNA of the CDR3: TGTGCCAGCACTTTTGACAGGGGCAGGGGCAATCAGCCCCAGCATTTT.

In its sample, this clonotype was seen a few times. The chain employs TRBV7-2 and TRBJ2-3; D unresolved. CDR3 length equals 14 residues. From germline, CDR1 is SGHTA and CDR2 FQGNSA. V was trimmed by 5 bases and J by 0 bases, leaving 9 bases between them. Written as DNA, the CDR3 is TGTGCCAGCAGCCCAACTTCTAGCACAGATACGCAGTATTTT. It encodes CASSPTSSTDTQYF.

The chain combines TRBV12-3 or TRBV12-4 with TRBJ1-1, with no clear D. V was clipped by 6 bases and J by 1 base, with 6 bases between them. CDR3 size: 12 residues. The CDR3 DNA reads as TGTGCCAGCAGCCTCAAGAACACTGAAGCTTTCTTT. Translation: CASSLKNTEAFF.

This clonotype occurred a few times. The rearrangement uses TRBV24-1 and TRBJ2-6; no reliable D call. The CDR3 extends over 13 amino acids. CDR1 is KGHDR, CDR2 SFDVKD, per germline. Trimming left V 4 bases short and J 4 bases short, with 4 bases between. For the CDR3, the DNA is TGTGCCACCAGTGACCCAGGGGCCAACGTCCTGACTTTC. It translates to CATSDPGANVLTF.

This clonotype has only one observation. The rearrangement joins TRBV6-1 to TRBJ2-7, with 7 bases fitting TRBD2. CDR1 is MNHNS, CDR2 SASEGT, per germline. V shed 3 bases, J shed 2 bases, and the junction held 10 bases outside the gene matches. CDR3 length: 16 amino acids. Here the CDR3 DNA reads TGTGCCAGCAGTGACCCTAGCGGAGCCCGGACCTACGAGCAGTACTTC. It specifies CASSDPSGARTYEQYF.

Only a few counts were recorded for this clonotype. The chain combines TRBV4-3 with TRBJ2-3; a possible D gene is TRBD2 (6 bases). The length of the CDR3 is 15 residues. The germline gives CDR1 LGHNA, CDR2 YSLEER. V dropped 0 bases and J dropped 5 bases, with 12 bases sitting between them. This CDR3 is CASSQDRGTVDTQYF. CDR3 in DNA: TGCGCCAGCAGCCAAGATCGCGGGACGGTAGATACGCAGTATTTT.

This clonotype showed up just a few times. The chain uses TRBV5-1 and TRBJ2-5; 7 nucleotides align to TRBD2. CDR1 is SGHRS, CDR2 YFSETQ, per germline. Germline trimming cut 5 bases from V and 1 base from J; bases unmatched to any gene: 5. The CDR3 runs 14 residues. The CDR3 region has the DNA TGCGCCAGCAGTCCTACTAGCGCCCAAGAGACCCAGTACTTC. Translated, it gives CASSPTSAQETQYF. The entire variable domain, with the rest obtained from reference TRBV5-1 and TRBJ2-5, is as follows: KAGVTQTPRYLIKTRGQQVTLSCSPISGHRSVSWYQQTPGQGLQFLFEYFSETQRNKGNFPGRFSGRQFSNSRSEMNVSTLELGDSALYLCASSPTSAQETQYFGPGTRLLVL.

The chain combines TRBV18 with TRBJ1-5; 8 bases line up with TRBD1. With 2 bases clipped from V and 5 bases from J, the junction kept 14 bases outside the gene matches. This CDR3 is built from 18 residues. Germline CDR1 and CDR2: KGHSH and LQKENI. The CDR3 region has the DNA TGTGCCAGCTCACCAGCCCCAAGCGGACAGGGCAGACATCAGCCCCAGCATTTT. It translates to CASSPAPSGQGRHQPQHF.

This clonotype was picked up a small number of times. This chain uses TRBV5-1 with TRBJ1-1; D gene unclear. V lost 0 bases to trimming and J lost 4 bases, with 16 bases between them. The CDR3 spans 16 residues. From germline, CDR1 is SGHRS and CDR2 YFSETQ. The chain's CDR3 is CASSLELGRSFTEAFF. CDR3 DNA: TGCGCCAGCAGCTTGGAATTAGGCAGGTCATTCACTGAAGCTTTCTTT. The full variable domain, its missing parts supplied by reference TRBV5-1 and TRBJ1-1, is KAGVTQTPRYLIKTRGQQVTLSCSPISGHRSVSWYQQTPGQGLQFLFEYFSETQRNKGNFPGRFSGRQFSNSRSEMNVSTLELGDSALYLCASSLELGRSFTEAFFGQGTRLTVV.

This clonotype was counted a few times. This chain joins TRBV7-2 and TRBJ2-7, with a weak D call TRBD2 (6 bases). The germline gives CDR1 SGHTA, CDR2 FQGNSA. The CDR3 runs to 14 residues. V gave up 6 bases and J gave up 2 bases, with 14 bases separating them. This chain's CDR3 is CASSLGGKPYEQYF. DNA for the CDR3: TGTGCCAGCAGTTTGGGGGGTAAACCCTACGAGCAGTACTTC.

The chain links TRBV9 to TRBJ1-1, with a possible D match to TRBD1 (6 bases). CDR3 length equals 14 residues. Germline-derived CDR1 and CDR2 are SGDLS and YYNGEE. Trimming took off 0 bases at V and 1 base at J, with 7 bases between the two ends. In nucleotides, the CDR3 is TGTGCCAGCAGCGTAGAACAGGGGAACACTGAAGCTTTCTTT. Protein: CASSVEQGNTEAFF. Combining the CDR3 with reference TRBV9 and TRBJ1-1 gives the whole variable domain DSGVTQTPKHLITATGQRVTLRCSPRSGDLSVYWYQQSLDQGLQFLIQYYNGEERAKGNILERFSAQQFPDLHSELNLSSLELGDSALYFCASSVEQGNTEAFFGQGTRLTVV.

The J gene is TRBJ1-2, the V gene TRBV20-1, with 7 bases that match TRBD1. The ends lost 3 bases at V and 7 bases at J; junction bases unmatched: 14. Looked up from germline, CDR1 is DFQATT and CDR2 is SNEGSKA (reference sequence). This CDR3 is 15 amino acids long. The CDR3 reads CSARDPTGNVGGYTF. The CDR3 DNA sequence: TGCAGTGCTAGGGATCCGACAGGGAATGTAGGTGGCTACACCTTC.

This clonotype occurred many times. The J gene is TRBJ1-1, the V gene TRBV5-5; D might be TRBD1 (5 bases). V lost 4 bases and J 6 bases, leaving 13 bases between the germline ends. There are 13 residues in the CDR3. Germline CDR1 is SGHKS and CDR2 is YYEKEE (reference sequence). This chain's CDR3 is CASSRVRDAEAFF. The CDR3 bases are TGTGCCAGCAGCCGGGTAAGGGACGCTGAAGCTTTCTTT.

This clonotype was seen more than once but under ten times. The chain links TRBV19 to TRBJ1-2, with D possibly TRBD1 on 5 matching bases. The CDR3 runs 16 residues. V was shortened by 4 bases and J by 2 bases, with 17 bases between the two germline ends. Germline V gene sequence: CDR1 LNHDA, CDR2 SQIVND (reference sequence). The CDR3 region has the DNA TGTGCCAGTAGTAAGAGGCAGAGGGGCCGGAACTATGGCTACACCTTC. This sequence encodes CASSKRQRGRNYGYTF.

The chain links TRBV10-3 to TRBJ1-3, with a possible D match to TRBD1 (6 bases). The CDR3 is made up of 15 amino acids. Germline V gene sequence: CDR1 ENHRY, CDR2 SYGVKD. V lost 0 bases to trimming and J lost 4 bases, with 10 bases between them. CDR3: CAISESNRAGNTIYF. The CDR3 coding sequence is TGTGCCATCAGTGAGTCGAACAGGGCGGGAAACACCATATATTTT.